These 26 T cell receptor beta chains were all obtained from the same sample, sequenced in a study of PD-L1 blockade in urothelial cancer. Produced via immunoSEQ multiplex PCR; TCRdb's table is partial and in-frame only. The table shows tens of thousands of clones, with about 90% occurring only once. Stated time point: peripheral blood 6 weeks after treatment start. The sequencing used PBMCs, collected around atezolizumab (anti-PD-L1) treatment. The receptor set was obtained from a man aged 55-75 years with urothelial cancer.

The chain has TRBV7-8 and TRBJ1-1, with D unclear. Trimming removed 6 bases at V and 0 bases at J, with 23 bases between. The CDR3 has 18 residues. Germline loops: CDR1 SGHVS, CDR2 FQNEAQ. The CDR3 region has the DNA TGTGCCAGCAGTCTGACCGGGGTGGCTGCGCCAATGAACACTGAAGCTTTCTTT. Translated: CASSLTGVAAPMNTEAFF.

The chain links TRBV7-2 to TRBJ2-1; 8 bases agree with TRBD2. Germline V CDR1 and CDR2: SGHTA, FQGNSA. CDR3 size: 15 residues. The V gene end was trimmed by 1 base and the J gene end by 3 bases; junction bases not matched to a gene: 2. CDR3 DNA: TGTGCCAGCAGCTTAGGCGGGAGGTACTACAATGAGCAGTTCTTC. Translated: CASSLGGRYYNEQFF.

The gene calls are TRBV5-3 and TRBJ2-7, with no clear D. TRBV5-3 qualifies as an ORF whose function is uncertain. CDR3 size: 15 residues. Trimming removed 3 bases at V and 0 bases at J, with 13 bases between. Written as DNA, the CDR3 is TGTGCCAGAAGCTACCCGGGTCCCTCCTCCTACGAGCAGTACTTC. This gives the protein CARSYPGPSSYEQYF.

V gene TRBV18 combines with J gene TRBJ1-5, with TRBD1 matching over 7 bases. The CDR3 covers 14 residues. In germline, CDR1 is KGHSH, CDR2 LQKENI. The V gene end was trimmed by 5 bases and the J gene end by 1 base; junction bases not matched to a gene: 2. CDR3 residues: CASSGGQSNQPQHF. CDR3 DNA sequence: TGTGCCAGCTCAGGGGGACAGAGCAATCAGCCCCAGCATTTT.

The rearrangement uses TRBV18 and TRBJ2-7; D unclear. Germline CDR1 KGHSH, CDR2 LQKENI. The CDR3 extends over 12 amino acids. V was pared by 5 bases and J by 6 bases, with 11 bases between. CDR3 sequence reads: CASSNQATEQYF. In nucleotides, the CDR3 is TGTGCCAGCTCAAACCAGGCAACCGAGCAGTACTTC. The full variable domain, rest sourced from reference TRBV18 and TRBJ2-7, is NAGVMQNPRHLVRRRGQEARLRCSPMKGHSHVYWYRQLPEEGLKFMVYLQKENIIDESGMPKERFSAEFPKEGPSILRIQQVVRGDSAAYFCASSNQATEQYFGPGTRLTVT.

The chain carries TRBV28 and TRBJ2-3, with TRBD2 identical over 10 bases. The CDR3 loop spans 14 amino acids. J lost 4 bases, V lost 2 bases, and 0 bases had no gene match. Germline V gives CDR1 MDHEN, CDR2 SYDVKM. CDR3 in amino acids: CASSLSGRADTQYF. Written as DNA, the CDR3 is TGTGCCAGCAGTTTAAGCGGGAGGGCAGATACGCAGTATTTT.

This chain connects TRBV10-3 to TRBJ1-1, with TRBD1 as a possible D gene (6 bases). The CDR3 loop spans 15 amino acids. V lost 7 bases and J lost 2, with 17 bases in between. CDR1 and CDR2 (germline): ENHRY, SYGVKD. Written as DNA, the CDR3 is TGTGCCATCAACCGGGTGATACAGGGAAACACTGAAGCTTTCTTT. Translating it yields CAINRVIQGNTEAFF.

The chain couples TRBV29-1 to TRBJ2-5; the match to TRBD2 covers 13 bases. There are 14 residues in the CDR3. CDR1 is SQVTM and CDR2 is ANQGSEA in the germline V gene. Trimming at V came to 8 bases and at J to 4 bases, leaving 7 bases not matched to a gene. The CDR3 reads CSSWTSGSGETQYF. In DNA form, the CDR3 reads TGCAGCTCTTGGACTAGCGGGAGTGGAGAGACCCAGTACTTC.

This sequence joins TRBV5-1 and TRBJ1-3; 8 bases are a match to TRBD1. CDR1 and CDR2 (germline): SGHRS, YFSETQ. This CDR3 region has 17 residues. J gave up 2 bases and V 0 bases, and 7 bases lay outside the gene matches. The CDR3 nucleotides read TGCGCCAGCAGCTTGGTGAGCGGCAGGGGGCCTGGAAACACCATATATTTT. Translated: CASSLVSGRGPGNTIYF. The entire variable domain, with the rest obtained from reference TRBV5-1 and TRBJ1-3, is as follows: KAGVTQTPRYLIKTRGQQVTLSCSPISGHRSVSWYQQTPGQGLQFLFEYFSETQRNKGNFPGRFSGRQFSNSRSEMNVSTLELGDSALYLCASSLVSGRGPGNTIYFGEGSWLTVV.

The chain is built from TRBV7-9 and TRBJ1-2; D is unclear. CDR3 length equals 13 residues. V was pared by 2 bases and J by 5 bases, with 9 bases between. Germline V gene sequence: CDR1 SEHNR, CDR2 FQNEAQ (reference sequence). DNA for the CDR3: TGTGCCAGCAGCTTATTCAACGGGTATGGCTACACCTTC. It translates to CASSLFNGYGYTF.

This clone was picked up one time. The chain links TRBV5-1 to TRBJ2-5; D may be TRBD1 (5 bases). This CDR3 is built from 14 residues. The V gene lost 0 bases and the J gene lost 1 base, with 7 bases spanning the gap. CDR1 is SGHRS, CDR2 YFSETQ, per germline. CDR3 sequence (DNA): TGCGCCAGCAGCTTGGAGGGGCCCCAAGAGACCCAGTACTTC. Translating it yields CASSLEGPQETQYF.

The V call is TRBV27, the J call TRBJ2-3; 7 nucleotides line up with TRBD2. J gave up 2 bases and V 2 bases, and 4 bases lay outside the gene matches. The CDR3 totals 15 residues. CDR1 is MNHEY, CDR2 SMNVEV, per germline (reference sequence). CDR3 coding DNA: TGTGCCAGCAGTTTAGTAGCGGGCCACACAGATACGCAGTATTTT. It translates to CASSLVAGHTDTQYF.

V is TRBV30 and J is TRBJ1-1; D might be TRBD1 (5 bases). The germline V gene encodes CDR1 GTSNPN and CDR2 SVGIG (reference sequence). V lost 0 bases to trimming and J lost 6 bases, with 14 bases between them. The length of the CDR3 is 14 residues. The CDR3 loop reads CAWSVRGWIAEAFF. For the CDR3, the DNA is TGTGCCTGGAGTGTACGGGGGTGGATCGCTGAAGCTTTCTTT.

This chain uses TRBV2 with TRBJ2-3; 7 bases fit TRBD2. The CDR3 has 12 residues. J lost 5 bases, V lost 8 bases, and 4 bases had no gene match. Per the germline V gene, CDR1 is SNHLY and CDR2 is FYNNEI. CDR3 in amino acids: CASRLAGDTQYF. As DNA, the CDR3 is TGTGCCAGCCGGTTAGCGGGAGATACGCAGTATTTT.

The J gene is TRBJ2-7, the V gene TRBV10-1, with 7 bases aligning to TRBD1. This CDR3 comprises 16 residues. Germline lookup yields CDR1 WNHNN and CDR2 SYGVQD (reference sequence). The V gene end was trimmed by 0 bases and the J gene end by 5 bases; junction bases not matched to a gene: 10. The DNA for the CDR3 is TGCGCCAGCAGTGAGTCAGGGGGCTATATGTCCCACGAGCAGTACTTC. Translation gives CASSESGGYMSHEQYF.

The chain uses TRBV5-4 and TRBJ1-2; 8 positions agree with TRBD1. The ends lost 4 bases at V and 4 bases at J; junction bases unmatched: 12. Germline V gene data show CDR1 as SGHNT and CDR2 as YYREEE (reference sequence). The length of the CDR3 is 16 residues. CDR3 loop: CASSQDLIRGPYGYTF. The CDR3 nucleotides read TGTGCCAGCAGCCAAGATCTGATCAGGGGGCCCTATGGCTACACCTTC.

CDR3: CASSLTGYTEAFF. The DNA of the CDR3 is TGTGCCAGCAGTTTAACAGGGTACACTGAAGCTTTCTTT. V gene TRBV27 combines with J gene TRBJ1-1; TRBD1 might be the D (6 bases). Trimming shortened V by 2 bases and J by 3 bases, and 7 bases separated the two germline ends. This CDR3 has 13 residues. CDR1 and CDR2 (germline): MNHEY, SMNVEV (reference sequence).

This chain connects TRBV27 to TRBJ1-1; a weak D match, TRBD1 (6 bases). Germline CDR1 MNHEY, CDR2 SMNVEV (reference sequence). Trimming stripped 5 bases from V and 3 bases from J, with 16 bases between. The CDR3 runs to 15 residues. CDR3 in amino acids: CASSAIDRLHTEAFF. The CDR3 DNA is TGTGCCAGCAGTGCTATCGACAGGTTGCACACTGAAGCTTTCTTT.

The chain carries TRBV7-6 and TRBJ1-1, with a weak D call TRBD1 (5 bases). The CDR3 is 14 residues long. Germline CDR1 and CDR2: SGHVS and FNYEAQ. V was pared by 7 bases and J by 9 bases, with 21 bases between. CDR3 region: CASNPLGQLDKAFF. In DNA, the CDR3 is TGTGCCAGCAACCCTTTGGGGCAGTTAGATAAAGCTTTCTTT.

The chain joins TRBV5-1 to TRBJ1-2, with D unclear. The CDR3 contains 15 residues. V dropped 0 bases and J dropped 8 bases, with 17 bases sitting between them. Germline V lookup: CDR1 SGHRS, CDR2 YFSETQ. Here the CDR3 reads CASSLEVGEYGGYTF. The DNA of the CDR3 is TGCGCCAGCAGCTTGGAAGTCGGAGAGTATGGAGGCTACACCTTC.

CDR3 region: CASSLQGYYGYTF. The CDR3 nucleotides read TGTGCCAGCAGCCTACAGGGTTACTATGGCTACACCTTC. The J gene is TRBJ1-2, the V gene TRBV14, with D possibly being TRBD1 (6 bases). Looked up from germline, CDR1 is SGHDN and CDR2 is FVKESK. The germline V and J ends were trimmed by 4 bases and 3 bases, with 9 bases remaining between them. This CDR3 is 13 amino acids long.

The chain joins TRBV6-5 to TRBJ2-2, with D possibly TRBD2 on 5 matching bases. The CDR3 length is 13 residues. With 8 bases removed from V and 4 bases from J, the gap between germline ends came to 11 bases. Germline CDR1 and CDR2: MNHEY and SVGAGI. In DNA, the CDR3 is TGTGCCAGCCAGCGAGGGTCCACCGGGGAGCTGTTTTTT. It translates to CASQRGSTGELFF.

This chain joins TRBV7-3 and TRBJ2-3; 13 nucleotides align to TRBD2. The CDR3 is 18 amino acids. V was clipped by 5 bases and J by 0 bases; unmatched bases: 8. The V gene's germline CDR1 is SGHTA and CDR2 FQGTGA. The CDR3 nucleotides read TGTGCCAGCAGCCCCCGGACTAGCGGGGGACCAAGCACAGATACGCAGTATTTT. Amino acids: CASSPRTSGGPSTDTQYF.

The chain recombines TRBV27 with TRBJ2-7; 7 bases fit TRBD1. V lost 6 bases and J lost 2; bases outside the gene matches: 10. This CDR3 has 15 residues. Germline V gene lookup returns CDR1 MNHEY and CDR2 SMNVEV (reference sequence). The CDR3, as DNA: TGTGCCAGCAGCTCTCCGGGACAGAGTACCTACGAGCAGTACTTC. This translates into CASSSPGQSTYEQYF.

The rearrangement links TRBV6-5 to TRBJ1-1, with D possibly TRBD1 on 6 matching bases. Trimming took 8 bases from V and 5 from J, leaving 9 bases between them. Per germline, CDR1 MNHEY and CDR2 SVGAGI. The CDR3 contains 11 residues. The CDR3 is CASERGTEAFF. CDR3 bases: TGTGCCAGCGAAAGGGGGACTGAAGCTTTCTTT.

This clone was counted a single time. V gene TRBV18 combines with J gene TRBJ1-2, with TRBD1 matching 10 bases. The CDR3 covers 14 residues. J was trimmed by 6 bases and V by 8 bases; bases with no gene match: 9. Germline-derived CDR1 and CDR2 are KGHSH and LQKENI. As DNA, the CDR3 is TGTGCCAGCCTGACAGGGGGCGAAAGGGATGGCTACACCTTC. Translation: CASLTGGERDGYTF. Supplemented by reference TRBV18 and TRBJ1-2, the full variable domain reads NAGVMQNPRHLVRRRGQEARLRCSPMKGHSHVYWYRQLPEEGLKFMVYLQKENIIDESGMPKERFSAEFPKEGPSILRIQQVVRGDSAAYFCASLTGGERDGYTFGSGTRLTVV.